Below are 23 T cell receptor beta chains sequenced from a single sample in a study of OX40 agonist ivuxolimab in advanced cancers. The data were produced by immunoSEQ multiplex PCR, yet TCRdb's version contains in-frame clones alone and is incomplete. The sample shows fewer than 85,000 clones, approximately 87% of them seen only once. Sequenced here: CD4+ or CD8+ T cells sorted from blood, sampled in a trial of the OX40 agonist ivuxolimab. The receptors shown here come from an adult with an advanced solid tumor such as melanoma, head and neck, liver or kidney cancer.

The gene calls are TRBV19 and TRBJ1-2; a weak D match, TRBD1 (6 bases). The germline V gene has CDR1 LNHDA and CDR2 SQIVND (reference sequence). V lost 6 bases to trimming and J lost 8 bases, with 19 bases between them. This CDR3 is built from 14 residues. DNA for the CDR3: TGTGCCAGTAGAGGTCGGGACACAGAAAGCGGCTACACCTTC. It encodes CASRGRDTESGYTF.

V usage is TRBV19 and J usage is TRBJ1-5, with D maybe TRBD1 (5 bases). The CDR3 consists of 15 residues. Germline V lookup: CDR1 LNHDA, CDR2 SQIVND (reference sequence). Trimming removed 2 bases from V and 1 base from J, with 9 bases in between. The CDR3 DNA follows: TGTGCCAGTAGTATATTAGGGGAAAGCAATCAGCCCCAGCATTTT. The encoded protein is CASSILGESNQPQHF.

The CDR3, as DNA: TGTGCCAGCAGCTCGGGACTAGCGGGGGGTGAGCAGTTCTTC. This codes for CASSSGLAGGEQFF. V usage is TRBV5-4 and J usage is TRBJ2-1; TRBD2 agrees at 15 bases. Germline lookup yields CDR1 SGHNT and CDR2 YYREEE (reference sequence). This CDR3 has 14 amino acids. V lost 3 bases and J lost 9; bases outside the gene matches: 1.

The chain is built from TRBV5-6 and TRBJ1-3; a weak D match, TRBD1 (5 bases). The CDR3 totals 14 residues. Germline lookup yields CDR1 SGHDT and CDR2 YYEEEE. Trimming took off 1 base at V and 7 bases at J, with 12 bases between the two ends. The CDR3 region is CASSLLGQANTIYF. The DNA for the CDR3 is TGTGCCAGCAGCTTGTTGGGGCAGGCTAACACCATATATTTT. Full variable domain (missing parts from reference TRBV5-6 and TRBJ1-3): DAGVTQSPTHLIKTRGQQVTLRCSPKSGHDTVSWYQQALGQGPQFIFQYYEEEERQRGNFPDRFSGHQFPNYSSELNVNALLLGDSALYLCASSLLGQANTIYFGEGSWLTVV.

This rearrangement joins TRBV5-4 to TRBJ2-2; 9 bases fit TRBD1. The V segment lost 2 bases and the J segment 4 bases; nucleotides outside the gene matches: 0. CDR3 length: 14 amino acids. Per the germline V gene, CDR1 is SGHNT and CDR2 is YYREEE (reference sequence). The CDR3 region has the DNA TGTGCCAGCAGCTTACAGGGGGCCACCGGGGAGCTGTTTTTT. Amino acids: CASSLQGATGELFF.

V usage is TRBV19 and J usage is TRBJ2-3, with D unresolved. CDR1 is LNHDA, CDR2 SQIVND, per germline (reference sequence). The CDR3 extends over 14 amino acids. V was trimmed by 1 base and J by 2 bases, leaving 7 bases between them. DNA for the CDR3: TGTGCCAGTAGTATAGTTGGGGACACAGATACGCAGTATTTT. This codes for CASSIVGDTDTQYF.

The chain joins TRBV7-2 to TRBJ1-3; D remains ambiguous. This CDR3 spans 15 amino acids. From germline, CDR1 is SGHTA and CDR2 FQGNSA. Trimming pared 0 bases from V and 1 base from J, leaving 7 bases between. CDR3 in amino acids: CASSLAGLSGNTIYF. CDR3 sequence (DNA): TGTGCCAGCAGCTTAGCCGGTCTGTCTGGAAACACCATATATTTT.

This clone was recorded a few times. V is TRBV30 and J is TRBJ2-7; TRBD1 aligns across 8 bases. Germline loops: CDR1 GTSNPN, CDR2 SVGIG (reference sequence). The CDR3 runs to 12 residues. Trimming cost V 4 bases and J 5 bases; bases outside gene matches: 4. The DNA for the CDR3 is TGTGCCTGGACCGCAGGGGGCGACGAGCAGTACTTC. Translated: CAWTAGGDEQYF.

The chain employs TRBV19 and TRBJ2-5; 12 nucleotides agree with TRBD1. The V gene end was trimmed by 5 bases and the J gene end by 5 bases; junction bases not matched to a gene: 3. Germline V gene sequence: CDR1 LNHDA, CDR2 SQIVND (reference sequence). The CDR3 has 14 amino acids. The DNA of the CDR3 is TGTGCCAGTAGTGGGACAGGGGGCCGGGAGACCCAGTACTTC. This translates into CASSGTGGRETQYF.

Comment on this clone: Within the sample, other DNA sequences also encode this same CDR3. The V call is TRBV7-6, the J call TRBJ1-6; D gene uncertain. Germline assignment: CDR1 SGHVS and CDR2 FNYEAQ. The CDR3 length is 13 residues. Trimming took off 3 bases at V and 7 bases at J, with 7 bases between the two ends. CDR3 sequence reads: CASSLSSNSPLHF. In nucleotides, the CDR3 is TGTGCCAGCAGCTTGAGTAGCAATTCACCCCTCCACTTT.

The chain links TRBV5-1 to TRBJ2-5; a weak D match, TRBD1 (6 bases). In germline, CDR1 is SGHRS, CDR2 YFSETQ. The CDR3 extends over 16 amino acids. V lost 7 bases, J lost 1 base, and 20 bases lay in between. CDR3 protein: CASRLPGTKSQETQYF. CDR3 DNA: TGCGCCAGCCGCCTGCCTGGGACAAAGAGCCAAGAGACCCAGTACTTC.

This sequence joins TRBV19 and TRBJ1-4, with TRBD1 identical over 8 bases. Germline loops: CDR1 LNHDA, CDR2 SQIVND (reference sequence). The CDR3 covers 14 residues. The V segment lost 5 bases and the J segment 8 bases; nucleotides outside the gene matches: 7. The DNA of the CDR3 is TGTGCCAGTAGTGACAGGGGACTCGGGGAAAAACTGTTTTTT. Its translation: CASSDRGLGEKLFF.

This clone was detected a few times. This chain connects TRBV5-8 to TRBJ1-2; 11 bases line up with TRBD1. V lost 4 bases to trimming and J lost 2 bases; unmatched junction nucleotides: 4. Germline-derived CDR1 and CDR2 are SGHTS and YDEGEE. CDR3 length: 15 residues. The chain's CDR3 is CASSRTGGGNYGYTF. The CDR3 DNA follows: TGTGCCAGCAGCAGGACAGGGGGCGGCAACTATGGCTACACCTTC.

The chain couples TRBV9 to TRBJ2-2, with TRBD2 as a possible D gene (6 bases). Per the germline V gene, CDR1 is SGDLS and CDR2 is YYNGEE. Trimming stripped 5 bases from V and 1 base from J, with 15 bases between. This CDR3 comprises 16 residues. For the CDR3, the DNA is TGTGCCAGCAGGGAGGGTATTCGCGGGAACACCGGGGAGCTGTTTTTT. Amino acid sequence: CASREGIRGNTGELFF.

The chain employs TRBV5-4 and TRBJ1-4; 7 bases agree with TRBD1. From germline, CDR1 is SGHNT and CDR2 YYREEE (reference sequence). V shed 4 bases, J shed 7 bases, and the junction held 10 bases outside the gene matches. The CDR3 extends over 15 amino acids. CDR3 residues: CASSRTTGTGEKLFF. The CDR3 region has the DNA TGTGCCAGCAGCCGAACGACAGGGACGGGTGAAAAACTGTTTTTT.

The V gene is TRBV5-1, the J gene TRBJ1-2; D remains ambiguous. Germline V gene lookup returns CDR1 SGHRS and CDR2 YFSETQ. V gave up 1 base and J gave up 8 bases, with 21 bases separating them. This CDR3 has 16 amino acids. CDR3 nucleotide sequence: TGCGCCAGCAGCTTGCTCGGCGCTGCAGGACCTCTCGGCTACACCTTC. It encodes CASSLLGAAGPLGYTF.

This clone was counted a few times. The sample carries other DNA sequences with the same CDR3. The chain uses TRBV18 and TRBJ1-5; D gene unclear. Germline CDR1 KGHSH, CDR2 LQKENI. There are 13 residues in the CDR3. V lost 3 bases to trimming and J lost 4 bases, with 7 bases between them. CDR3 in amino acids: CASSPGRNQPQHF. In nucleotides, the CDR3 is TGTGCCAGCTCACCCGGCCGAAATCAGCCCCAGCATTTT.

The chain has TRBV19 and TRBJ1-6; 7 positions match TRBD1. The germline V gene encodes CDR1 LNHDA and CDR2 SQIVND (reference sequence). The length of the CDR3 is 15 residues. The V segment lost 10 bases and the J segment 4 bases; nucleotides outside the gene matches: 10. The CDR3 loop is CATTQGTLYNSPLHF. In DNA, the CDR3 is TGTGCCACGACACAGGGGACCTTATATAATTCACCCCTCCACTTT.

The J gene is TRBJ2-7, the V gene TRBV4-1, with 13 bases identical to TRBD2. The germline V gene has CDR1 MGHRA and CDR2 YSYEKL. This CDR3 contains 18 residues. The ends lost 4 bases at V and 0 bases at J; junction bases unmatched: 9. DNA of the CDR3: TGCGCCAGCAGCCCCCGGACTAGCGGGGGAGCGAGCTCCTACGAGCAGTACTTC. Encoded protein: CASSPRTSGGASSYEQYF.

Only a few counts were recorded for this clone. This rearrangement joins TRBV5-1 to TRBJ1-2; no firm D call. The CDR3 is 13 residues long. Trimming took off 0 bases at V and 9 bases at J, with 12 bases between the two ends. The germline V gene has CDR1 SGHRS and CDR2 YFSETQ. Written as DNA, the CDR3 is TGCGCCAGCAGCTTGGAGGCAAGTGGGCGCTACACCTTC. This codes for CASSLEASGRYTF.

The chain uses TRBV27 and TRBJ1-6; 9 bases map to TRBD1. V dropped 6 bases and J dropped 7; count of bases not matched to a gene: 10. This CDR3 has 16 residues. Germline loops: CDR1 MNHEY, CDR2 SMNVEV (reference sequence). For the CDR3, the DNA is TGTGCCAGCAGGCCGGGACAGGGTCCGACGAATTCACCCCTCCACTTT. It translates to CASRPGQGPTNSPLHF.

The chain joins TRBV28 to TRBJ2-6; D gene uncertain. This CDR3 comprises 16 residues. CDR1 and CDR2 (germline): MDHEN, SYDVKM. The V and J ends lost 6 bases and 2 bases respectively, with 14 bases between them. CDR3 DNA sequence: TGTGCCAGCAGCCCCCCCTGGGGAACTGGGGCCAACGTCCTGACTTTC. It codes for CASSPPWGTGANVLTF.

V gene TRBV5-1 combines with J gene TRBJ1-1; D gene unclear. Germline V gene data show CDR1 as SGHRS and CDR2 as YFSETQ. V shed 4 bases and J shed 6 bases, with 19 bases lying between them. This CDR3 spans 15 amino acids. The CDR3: CASSPDGLGIPEAFF. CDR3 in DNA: TGCGCCAGCAGCCCGGACGGACTTGGTATCCCTGAAGCTTTCTTT.